This T cell receptor beta chain stems from a study of cytomegalovirus exposure and HLA in healthy donors. General observations from the study: Most TCR sequences were seen very rarely across donors, but some public TCRs occurred in many. DRB1 had the most TCR associations and HLA-C the fewest, a later analysis found, with rates varying by HLA locus.

This cohort consisted of healthy bone marrow donors. The V end lost 1 base, the J end lost 2 bases, and 16 bases lay between the germline ends. Germline V gene sequence: CDR1 SGHTS, CDR2 YDEGEE. The CDR3 loop spans 17 amino acids. PCR used 60 Vbeta primers and 13 Jbeta primers. Here immunoSEQ multiplex PCR was the method, and the copy in TCRdb shows in-frame clones only, minus some. The sample shows approximately 75,000 clones, 80% of them seen only once. A note on this clone: The antigen is not known.

This rearrangement joins TRBV5-8 to TRBJ2-1; D might be TRBD1 (5 bases). This TCR was sampled from a male donor in good health and CMV-seronegative. The sample was PBMCs. In DNA form, the CDR3 reads TGTGCCAGCAGCTTGATGATTGCGACAGTACCCTACAATGAGCAGTTCTTC. Its protein is CASSLMIATVPYNEQFF.